Below, 17 T cell receptor beta chains from the same sample are listed, as sequenced in a study of shared clonotypes between healthy human individuals. This table comes from immunoSEQ multiplex PCR, and its TCRdb copy is limited to in-frame clones, with some not included. Among roughly 890,000 clones, nearly 95% were seen once, and the ten largest hold around 24%. Cells designated naive CD8 were CD45RO-negative and were positively selected for CCR7, with terminally differentiated effector memory CD45RA+ cells excluded. Sequenced sample: naive CD8+ T cells sorted from blood. These receptors all come from a man aged 25-45 years in good health.

The V call is TRBV2, the J call TRBJ2-1, with 9 nucleotides matching TRBD1. J was trimmed by 7 bases and V by 5 bases; bases with no gene match: 3. CDR1 is SNHLY and CDR2 is FYNNEI in the germline V gene. The CDR3 sequence is 13 residues long. CDR3: CASSNRGRNEQFF. The CDR3 nucleotides are TGTGCCAGCAGTAACAGGGGGCGGAATGAGCAGTTCTTC.

The V gene is TRBV7-9, the J gene TRBJ1-4, with TRBD1 matching 8 bases. The CDR3 loop spans 14 amino acids. V trimming: 5 bases; J trimming: 8 bases; junction bases outside the gene matches: 7. The V gene's germline CDR1 is SEHNR and CDR2 FQNEAQ (reference sequence). The CDR3 region is CASSLDREREKLFF. CDR3 in DNA: TGTGCCAGCAGCCTGGACAGGGAGAGAGAAAAACTGTTTTTT.

This clone appeared once. V is TRBV28 and J is TRBJ2-3; D is undetermined. Between the trimmed V and J ends, which lost 3 bases and 6 bases, there was a span of 7 bases. The germline gives CDR1 MDHEN, CDR2 SYDVKM. CDR3 length: 12 amino acids. This chain's CDR3 is CASSFLSDTQYF. The CDR3 nucleotides read TGTGCCAGCAGTTTCCTAAGTGATACGCAGTATTTT.

The genes are TRBV7-9 and TRBJ1-2; no firm D call. The CDR3 length is 11 residues. Trimming took 5 bases from V and 6 from J, leaving 7 bases between them. Germline V lookup: CDR1 SEHNR, CDR2 FQNEAQ (reference sequence). CDR3 DNA: TGTGCCAGCAGCCTATTTGATGGCTACACCTTC. This gives the protein CASSLFDGYTF.

The V gene is TRBV27, the J gene TRBJ1-1; 8 positions agree with TRBD1. This CDR3 is 15 amino acids long. Germline assignment: CDR1 MNHEY and CDR2 SMNVEV (reference sequence). V was pared by 5 bases and J by 5 bases, with 10 bases of the junction left unmatched. This CDR3 is CASSPRQGRWTEAFF. In DNA, the CDR3 is TGTGCCAGCAGTCCCCGACAGGGGAGATGGACTGAAGCTTTCTTT.

This clone appeared once. The chain recombines TRBV27 with TRBJ2-5; D ambiguous. The CDR3 runs to 16 residues. From germline, CDR1 is MNHEY and CDR2 SMNVEV (reference sequence). The V end lost 5 bases, the J end lost 4 bases, and 20 bases lay between the germline ends. The CDR3 reads CASSPTLEALSETQYF. The CDR3 nucleotides are TGTGCCAGCAGTCCTACTCTAGAGGCCCTTTCAGAGACCCAGTACTTC.

In this sample, this clone turned up once. The J gene is TRBJ2-7, the V gene TRBV27; maybe TRBD1 (6 bases). With 2 bases removed from V and 1 base from J, the gap between germline ends came to 12 bases. CDR1 MNHEY and CDR2 SMNVEV come from the germline V gene (reference sequence). CDR3 length: 15 amino acids. CDR3 residues: CASSLKDSGSYEQYF. The CDR3 nucleotides are TGTGCCAGCAGTTTAAAGGACAGCGGATCCTACGAGCAGTACTTC.

V usage is TRBV19 and J usage is TRBJ2-1, with 8 bases matching TRBD2. This CDR3 contains 15 residues. Germline V gives CDR1 LNHDA, CDR2 SQIVND (reference sequence). V was clipped by 6 bases and J by 8 bases; unmatched bases: 12. CDR3 bases: TGTGCCAGTAGCCAAGGGACTAGTCCAGGGGATGAGCAGTTCTTC. Translation gives CASSQGTSPGDEQFF.

The V call is TRBV28, the J call TRBJ2-5; D might be TRBD1 (6 bases). CDR1 is MDHEN and CDR2 is SYDVKM in the germline V gene. Trimming cost V 6 bases and J 7 bases, with 15 bases left between them. The CDR3 runs to 13 residues. The CDR3 reads CASRELGAVTQYF. Here the CDR3 DNA reads TGTGCCAGCAGAGAGCTGGGGGCGGTGACCCAGTACTTC.

This clone was detected once. V gene TRBV13 combines with J gene TRBJ2-3; D not resolved. The CDR3 sequence is 14 residues long. Germline CDR1 and CDR2: PRHDT and FYEKMQ (reference sequence). The V end was cut by 5 bases, the J end by 0 bases, with 9 bases between. The CDR3 sequence is CASSTGSSTDTQYF. In DNA form, the CDR3 reads TGTGCCAGCAGCACGGGCTCTAGCACAGATACGCAGTATTTT.

J is TRBJ1-2 and V is TRBV19, with D uncertain. There are 11 residues in the CDR3. Germline CDR1 is LNHDA and CDR2 is SQIVND (reference sequence). The V gene lost 4 bases and the J gene lost 0 bases, with 0 bases spanning the gap. CDR3 bases: TGTGCCAGTAGTACTAACTATGGCTACACCTTC. It yields the protein CASSTNYGYTF. Complete variable domain (other parts from reference TRBV19 and TRBJ1-2): DGGITQSPKYLFRKEGQNVTLSCEQNLNHDAMYWYRQDPGQGLRLIYYSQIVNDFQKGDIAEGYSVSREKKESFPLTVTSAQKNPTAFYLCASSTNYGYTFGSGTRLTVV.

The chain has TRBV5-5 and TRBJ2-5; 10 bases match TRBD1. This CDR3 is 15 amino acids long. V gave up 3 bases and J gave up 4 bases; unmatched junction bases: 6. Germline CDR1 reads SGHKS; CDR2 reads YYEKEE (reference sequence). CDR3 protein: CASSSGTGAGETQYF. The CDR3, as DNA: TGTGCCAGCAGCTCCGGGACAGGGGCTGGAGAGACCCAGTACTTC.

For this clone: This sample includes further DNA sequences coding for the same CDR3. The gene calls are TRBV27 and TRBJ2-1, with 9 bases aligning to TRBD1. With V trimmed by 8 bases and J by 3 bases, 2 bases remained unmatched. CDR1 is MNHEY, CDR2 SMNVEV, per germline (reference sequence). The length of the CDR3 is 13 residues. The chain's CDR3 is CASRDRVYNEQFF. CDR3 coding DNA: TGTGCCAGCCGGGACAGGGTCTACAATGAGCAGTTCTTC.

The chain couples TRBV29-1 to TRBJ2-7; tentative D call: TRBD2 (5 bases). The CDR3 spans 13 residues. Trimming shortened V by 5 bases and J by 0 bases, and 11 bases separated the two germline ends. Looked up from germline, CDR1 is SQVTM and CDR2 is ANQGSEA. The CDR3 loop reads CSVMSGNSYEQYF. DNA of the CDR3: TGCAGCGTTATGAGCGGAAACTCCTACGAGCAGTACTTC.

The chain uses TRBV28 and TRBJ2-1, with 7 bases matching TRBD2. CDR3 size: 14 residues. The V segment lost 5 bases and the J segment 7 bases; nucleotides outside the gene matches: 8. The germline V gene encodes CDR1 MDHEN and CDR2 SYDVKM. The CDR3 loop is CASSRPRGGNEQFF. The DNA of the CDR3 is TGTGCCAGCAGTCGACCAAGGGGAGGGAATGAGCAGTTCTTC.

This clone appeared once. The rearrangement uses TRBV2 and TRBJ1-3, with 11 bases identical to TRBD1. V was clipped by 5 bases and J by 10 bases; unmatched bases: 7. CDR3 size: 14 residues. Per germline, CDR1 SNHLY and CDR2 FYNNEI. CDR3 DNA sequence: TGTGCCAGCAGTTCCGGGACAGGGGGGTATACCATATATTTT. This gives the protein CASSSGTGGYTIYF.

The DNA for the CDR3 is TGCGCCAGCAGCTTGTATGCTAGCGGGGGGAACAATGAGCAGTTCTTC. This encodes CASSLYASGGNNEQFF. The rearrangement uses TRBV5-1 and TRBJ2-1; 11 nucleotides align to TRBD2. Losses at the gene ends were 1 base for V and 5 bases for J; bases not matched to a gene: 5. CDR1 and CDR2 (germline): SGHRS, YFSETQ. The CDR3 runs to 16 residues.